This TCR beta chain was observed in a study of T cells in Graves' hyperthyroidism and ophthalmopathy. Findings of the study overall: Among clonotypes expanded in thyroid above 0.001, most were also found in blood.

Comment on this clonotype: Its antigen remains unidentified.

Patients with uncontrolled infections, other autoimmune diseases, pregnancy or lactation were excluded. Clinical symptoms, serum thyroxine and TRAb, thyroid ultrasound and orbital computed tomography together formed the diagnostic basis. The investigators amplified TCR beta CDR3 regions from RNA transcripts. The TCR CDR3 first-round RT-PCR relied on the HTBI primer set. Using its own MiXCR run on the multiplex PCR reads, TCRdb lists one record per CDR3 protein. This table has 620,000 or so distinct CDR3 sequences, approximately 15% appearing once. Per the germline V gene, CDR1 is MNHNS and CDR2 is SASEGT. CDR3 length equals 16 residues. The trim removed 4 bases at V and 7 bases at J, leaving 7 bases unmatched.

Sequenced sample: blood. V and J are TRBV6-1 and TRBJ2-2; TRBD2 aligns across 12 bases. The receptor was derived from a woman between 50 and 59 years old with Graves' ophthalmopathy. The CDR3 loop reads CASSAASGRASGELFF. Written as DNA, the CDR3 is TGTGCCAGCAGTGCTGCTAGCGGGAGGGCCAGCGGGGAGCTGTTTTTT.